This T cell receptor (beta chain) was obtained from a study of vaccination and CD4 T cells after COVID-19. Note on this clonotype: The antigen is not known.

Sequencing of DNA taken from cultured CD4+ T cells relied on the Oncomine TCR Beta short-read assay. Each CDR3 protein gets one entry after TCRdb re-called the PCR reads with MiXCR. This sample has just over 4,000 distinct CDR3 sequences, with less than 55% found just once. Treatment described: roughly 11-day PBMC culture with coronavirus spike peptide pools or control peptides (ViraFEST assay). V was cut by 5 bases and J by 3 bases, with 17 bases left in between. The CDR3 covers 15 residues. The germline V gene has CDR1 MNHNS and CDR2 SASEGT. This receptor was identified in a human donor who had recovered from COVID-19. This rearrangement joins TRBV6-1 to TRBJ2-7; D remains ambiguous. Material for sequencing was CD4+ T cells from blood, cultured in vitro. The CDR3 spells CASSLGNGWGYEQYF. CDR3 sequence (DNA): TGTGCCAGCAGTCTTGGGAACGGGTGGGGCTACGAGCAGTACTTC.